What follows are 9 T cell receptor beta chains derived from one specimen sequenced in a study of naive and memory T cell subsets. An equimolar mix of two oligonucleotides served as the beta constant-region primer for TRBC1 and TRBC2. One entry per CDR3 protein results from TCRdb running MiXCR on the UMI-ligation and nested PCR reads. Of some 100,000 distinct CDR3 sequences in the sample, roughly 7.3% are singletons; the top ten hold 1.6%. Input material: central memory CD4+ T cells from blood. Source of these receptors: a human donor in good health.

This chain joins TRBV12-3 or TRBV12-4 and TRBJ2-5; the D is unclear. CDR3 size: 13 residues. V was pared by 3 bases and J by 3 bases, with 8 bases between. The CDR3 sequence: CASSFGVEETQYF. The CDR3 nucleotides are TGTGCCAGCAGTTTTGGGGTGGAAGAGACCCAGTACTTC.

Sample share makes this clonotype medium-sized (0.01 to 0.1%). V and J are TRBV20-1 and TRBJ2-1, with 7 bases aligning to TRBD1. V lost 5 bases and J lost 4; bases outside the gene matches: 5. Germline assignment: CDR1 DFQATT and CDR2 SNEGSKA (reference sequence). The CDR3 runs to 13 residues. The DNA of the CDR3 is TGCAGTGCTTACTTGGGACAGTACAATGAGCAGTTCTTC. Encoded protein: CSAYLGQYNEQFF.

The chain couples TRBV12-3 or TRBV12-4 to TRBJ2-3; 8 bases are a match to TRBD2. The CDR3 loop spans 14 amino acids. Trimming cost V 10 bases and J 2 bases; bases outside gene matches: 8. CDR3 DNA: TGTGCCACCTCCCGGGGGGGGGCCACAGATACGCAGTATTTT. Its protein is CATSRGGATDTQYF.

This clonotype appeared many times. J is TRBJ2-1 and V is TRBV9; 9 bases agree with TRBD2. The V gene end was trimmed by 0 bases and the J gene end by 9 bases; junction bases not matched to a gene: 19. The CDR3 has 19 amino acids. CDR1 SGDLS and CDR2 YYNGEE come from the germline V gene. CDR3 in amino acids: CASSVGRLRGGQGEAEQFF. Written as DNA, the CDR3 is TGTGCCAGCAGCGTAGGACGGTTGCGGGGGGGTCAAGGGGAGGCTGAGCAGTTCTTC.

This chain connects TRBV20-1 to TRBJ2-1; TRBD2 aligns across 13 bases. Trimming at V came to 6 bases and at J to 9 bases, leaving 11 bases not matched to a gene. This CDR3 spans 15 amino acids. Germline values: CDR1 DFQATT, CDR2 SNEGSKA (reference sequence). The CDR3 region is CSAALTSGRAGEQFF. Written as DNA, the CDR3 is TGCAGTGCCGCCCTAACTAGCGGGAGGGCCGGTGAGCAGTTCTTC.

The V and J genes are TRBV29-1 and TRBJ2-3; possible D gene TRBD2, 6 bases. Trimming cost V 3 bases and J 4 bases, with 20 bases left between them. This CDR3 contains 16 residues. Germline assignment: CDR1 SQVTM and CDR2 ANQGSEA. CDR3 bases: TGCAGCGTTGATGGTAGGGTCTCGCGGGGATCAGATACGCAGTATTTT. It encodes CSVDGRVSRGSDTQYF.

At least ten counts were recorded for this clonotype. The V call is TRBV29-1, the J call TRBJ1-5; tentatively, D is TRBD1 (6 bases). Germline lookup yields CDR1 SQVTM and CDR2 ANQGSEA. The V gene lost 6 bases and the J gene lost 4 bases, with 13 bases spanning the gap. The CDR3 loop spans 13 amino acids. The DNA for the CDR3 is TGCAGCGTGGGGGAGGGGGGGAATCAGCCCCAGCATTTT. Encoded protein: CSVGEGGNQPQHF.

This clonotype was picked up a small number of times. The V gene is TRBV21-1, the J gene TRBJ1-4; the DNA was not compared with TRBD1, the D call given in the table. TRBV21-1 is shown as a pseudogene. This CDR3 has 14 amino acids. CDR3 sequence (DNA): TGTGCCAGCAGCACGGGACAGGGGGCGGAAAAACTGTTTTTT. This codes for CASSTGQGAEKLFF.

This clonotype was observed many times. CDR3 region: CASSQEIRDLFEAFF. The CDR3 DNA follows: TGCGCCAGCAGCCAAGAAATCAGGGACTTGTTTGAAGCTTTCTTT. The chain carries TRBV4-3 and TRBJ1-1; weak D call: TRBD1 (5 bases). CDR1 LGHNA and CDR2 YSLEER come from the germline V gene. Trimming left V 0 bases short and J 7 bases short, with 15 bases between. This CDR3 contains 15 residues.